The 27 T cell receptor beta chains reported below all come from one sample, sequenced in a study of sequential checkpoint blockade in melanoma. The sample's treatment: randomized to nivolumab then ipilimumab (arm A) or the reverse (arm B). Some clones are missing from TCRdb's copy, which holds only in-frame ones; the method was immunoSEQ multiplex PCR. This sample yields around 12,000 clones, of which roughly 77% are seen a single time; roughly 17% belongs to the top ten. The sequencing used CD8+ T cells sorted from blood (inferred from file names), collected from a patient given nivolumab and ipilimumab in sequence. The receptors originated from a human donor with melanoma.

The chain uses TRBV27 and TRBJ1-6, with a weak D call TRBD1 (6 bases). Trimming took 4 bases from V and 7 from J, leaving 14 bases between them. The CDR3 runs to 15 residues. Looked up from germline, CDR1 is MNHEY and CDR2 is SMNVEV (reference sequence). In DNA, the CDR3 is TGTGCCAGCAGTTCCAACGCAGGGGTAAATTCACCCCTCCACTTT. Its protein is CASSSNAGVNSPLHF.

On this clone: Other DNA sequences in the sample encode the same CDR3. The genes are TRBV7-9 and TRBJ2-5, with D possibly matching TRBD2 (6 bases). Per germline, CDR1 SEHNR and CDR2 FQNEAQ (reference sequence). The CDR3 consists of 13 residues. V shed 0 bases and J shed 4 bases, with 6 bases lying between them. The CDR3 DNA reads as TGTGCCAGCAGCTTAGCTAGCGGAGAGACCCAGTACTTC. Translated: CASSLASGETQYF.

With respect to this clone: The germline gene is not matched at one end of the junction; a read error may be the cause. This chain uses TRBV9 with TRBJ1-1; D perhaps matches TRBD1 (6 bases). The CDR3 spans 15 residues. Germline CDR1 reads SGDLS; CDR2 reads YYNGEE. The DNA of the CDR3 is TGTGCCAGCAACTCAAATACAGGGTTGAATACTGAAGCTTTCTTT. Translation gives CASNSNTGLNTEAFF.

This chain joins TRBV7-9 and TRBJ1-6; 8 nucleotides agree with TRBD1. There are 15 residues in the CDR3. CDR1 is SEHNR, CDR2 FQNEAQ, per germline (reference sequence). The V segment lost 7 bases and the J segment 9 bases; nucleotides outside the gene matches: 11. The CDR3: CASTDSDRALSPLHF. The CDR3, as DNA: TGTGCCAGCACCGACTCGGACAGGGCCCTTTCACCCCTCCACTTT. Together with reference TRBV7-9 and TRBJ1-6, the CDR3 gives the full variable domain: DTGVSQNPRHKITKRGQNVTFRCDPISEHNRLYWYRQTLGQGPEFLTYFQNEAQLEKSRLLSDRFSAERPKGSFSTLEIQRTEQGDSAMYLCASTDSDRALSPLHFGNGTRLTVT.

A few counts support this clone. CDR3 in DNA: TGTGCCAGCATCGGGACAGTTAGTCCCAACACTGAAGCTTTCTTT. Residues: CASIGTVSPNTEAFF. V gene TRBV6-5 combines with J gene TRBJ1-1, with 7 nucleotides matching TRBD1. Germline V gene sequence: CDR1 MNHEY, CDR2 SVGAGI. V lost 7 bases to trimming and J lost 2 bases; unmatched junction nucleotides: 10. CDR3 length equals 15 residues.

The rearrangement links TRBV27 to TRBJ2-1; no reliable D call. V shed 0 bases and J shed 4 bases, with 4 bases lying between them. CDR3 length equals 13 residues. Germline loops: CDR1 MNHEY, CDR2 SMNVEV (reference sequence). CDR3 bases: TGTGCCAGCAGTTTATCGTTATACAATGAGCAGTTCTTC. As protein: CASSLSLYNEQFF.

The chain uses TRBV4-2 and TRBJ1-1, with TRBD1 as a possible D gene (6 bases). Germline loops: CDR1 LGHNA, CDR2 YNFKEQ. The CDR3 is 15 residues long. V lost 2 bases and J 2 bases, leaving 12 bases between the germline ends. The DNA of the CDR3 is TGTGCCAGCAGCCAAACCAGGGGACCTAACACTGAAGCTTTCTTT. It encodes CASSQTRGPNTEAFF.

The table lists this clone with a few counts. V gene TRBV13 combines with J gene TRBJ1-3; D perhaps matches TRBD1 (6 bases). The CDR3 covers 17 residues. The germline V gene encodes CDR1 PRHDT and CDR2 FYEKMQ (reference sequence). The V end lost 4 bases, the J end lost 2 bases, and 18 bases lay between the germline ends. Here the CDR3 DNA reads TGTGCCAGCAGCTCCCGACAGGTGCTTCAGCCTGGAAACACCATATATTTT. It is translated as CASSSRQVLQPGNTIYF.

This chain links TRBV6-5 with TRBJ2-7; 8 nucleotides agree with TRBD1. Germline V gives CDR1 MNHEY, CDR2 SVGAGI. The CDR3 has 14 amino acids. V lost 6 bases to trimming and J lost 7 bases; unmatched junction nucleotides: 11. The CDR3: CASSPRGPSREQYF. The CDR3 coding sequence is TGTGCCAGCAGCCCCAGGGGGCCCAGTCGAGAGCAGTACTTC.

This clone has only a few counts. In nucleotides, the CDR3 is TGTGCCAGCAACCACAGGGGCGCGATGGAAAAGACCCAGTACTTC. It codes for CASNHRGAMEKTQYF. V usage is TRBV5-6 and J usage is TRBJ2-5; 7 nucleotides agree with TRBD1. V shed 6 bases and J 6 bases; nucleotides not matched to a gene: 14. The CDR3 is 15 amino acids. Germline-derived CDR1 and CDR2 are SGHDT and YYEEEE.

The chain uses TRBV4-1 and TRBJ1-1; D might be TRBD1 (5 bases). Trimming removed 2 bases at V and 0 bases at J, with 10 bases between. Germline V gives CDR1 MGHRA, CDR2 YSYEKL. The CDR3 totals 15 residues. The DNA of the CDR3 is TGCGCCAGCAGCCAAAGACAGCAAATGAACACTGAAGCTTTCTTT. Its protein product is CASSQRQQMNTEAFF.

This clone was counted only a few times. This chain connects TRBV9 to TRBJ2-4; TRBD2 agrees at 12 bases. V shed 4 bases, J shed 7 bases, and the junction held 9 bases outside the gene matches. This CDR3 has 16 residues. CDR1 is SGDLS, CDR2 YYNGEE, per germline. The CDR3 loop is CASSNPKTSGSNIQYF. The CDR3 nucleotides are TGTGCCAGCAGCAACCCAAAGACTAGCGGGAGCAACATTCAGTACTTC.

V gene TRBV2 combines with J gene TRBJ1-5, with D possibly TRBD1 on 6 matching bases. This CDR3 has 19 amino acids. V was shortened by 5 bases and J by 0 bases, with 23 bases between the two germline ends. Germline CDR1 and CDR2: SNHLY and FYNNEI. CDR3 sequence (DNA): TGTGCCAGCAGTCTTACCAAATTCTTGGACAGAAATAGCAATCAGCCCCAGCATTTT. This gives the protein CASSLTKFLDRNSNQPQHF. Filled out from reference TRBV2 and TRBJ1-5, the complete variable domain reads EPEVTQTPSHQVTQMGQEVILRCVPISNHLYFYWYRQILGQKVEFLVSFYNNEISEKSEIFDDQFSVERPDGSNFTLKIRSTKLEDSAMYFCASSLTKFLDRNSNQPQHFGDGTRLSIL.

This chain uses TRBV11-2 with TRBJ1-1, with no clear D. The CDR3 is 12 amino acids. V was cut by 11 bases and J by 1 base, with 11 bases left in between. Germline values: CDR1 SGHAT, CDR2 FQNNGV. As DNA, the CDR3 is TGTGCCGGTCTACTAGGGAACACTGAAGCTTTCTTT. Amino acids: CAGLLGNTEAFF.

The chain combines TRBV6-5 with TRBJ2-7, with unresolved D. Between the trimmed V and J ends, which lost 2 bases and 3 bases, there was a span of 8 bases. Germline V gene sequence: CDR1 MNHEY, CDR2 SVGAGI. The CDR3 loop spans 13 amino acids. The CDR3 is CASSYIADYEQYF. For the CDR3, the DNA is TGTGCCAGCAGTTACATCGCGGACTACGAGCAGTACTTC.

The chain carries TRBV6-1 and TRBJ2-2; 9 bases are a match to TRBD1. The germline V gene encodes CDR1 MNHNS and CDR2 SASEGT. The V segment lost 1 base and the J segment 6 bases; nucleotides outside the gene matches: 3. The CDR3 contains 15 residues. This CDR3 reads CASSEGTGEAGELFF. In DNA form, the CDR3 reads TGTGCCAGCAGTGAAGGGACAGGGGAAGCCGGGGAGCTGTTTTTT.

This clone has only one observation. The chain is built from TRBV5-1 and TRBJ1-6; possibly TRBD1 for D (5 bases). Germline-derived CDR1 and CDR2 are SGHRS and YFSETQ. The CDR3 loop spans 12 amino acids. V was trimmed by 5 bases and J by 7 bases, leaving 7 bases between them. The CDR3 protein is CASREGNSPLHF. In DNA, the CDR3 is TGCGCCAGCAGGGAGGGGAATTCACCCCTCCACTTT.

This clone was observed a handful of times. V and J are TRBV5-8 and TRBJ2-5, with D perhaps TRBD2 (6 bases). The CDR3 extends over 16 amino acids. V was shortened by 2 bases and J by 4 bases, with 18 bases between the two germline ends. Germline loops: CDR1 SGHTS, CDR2 YDEGEE. DNA of the CDR3: TGTGCCAGCAGCTTTGGGATAGGAGGCGGGATAGAGACCCAGTACTTC. As protein: CASSFGIGGGIETQYF. The full variable domain, with the rest looked up from reference TRBV5-8 and TRBJ2-5, is EAGVTQSPTHLIKTRGQQATLRCSPISGHTSVYWYQQALGLGLQFLLWYDEGEERNRGNFPPRFSGRQFPNYSSELNVNALELEDSALYLCASSFGIGGGIETQYFGPGTRLLVL.

This chain uses TRBV5-6 with TRBJ2-7; TRBD2 might be the D (6 bases). Per germline, CDR1 SGHDT and CDR2 YYEEEE. V was cut by 2 bases and J by 3 bases, with 27 bases left in between. This CDR3 is 19 amino acids long. The CDR3 nucleotides are TGTGCCAGCAGCTTATTCAAAAATGTCCTAAAGGGGCGGGGCTACGAGCAGTACTTC. Its translation is CASSLFKNVLKGRGYEQYF. Full variable domain (rest looked up from reference TRBV5-6 and TRBJ2-7): DAGVTQSPTHLIKTRGQQVTLRCSPKSGHDTVSWYQQALGQGPQFIFQYYEEEERQRGNFPDRFSGHQFPNYSSELNVNALLLGDSALYLCASSLFKNVLKGRGYEQYFGPGTRLTVT.

This clone showed up just a few times. This rearrangement joins TRBV19 to TRBJ1-1; D is possibly TRBD1 (5 bases). Per germline, CDR1 LNHDA and CDR2 SQIVND (reference sequence). This CDR3 spans 14 amino acids. The germline V and J ends were trimmed by 8 bases and 1 base, with 14 bases remaining between them. Here the CDR3 reads CASGEGLQNTEAFF. The CDR3 DNA is TGTGCCAGTGGGGAGGGGTTGCAGAACACTGAAGCTTTCTTT.

This chain uses TRBV30 with TRBJ2-7; 8 positions match TRBD2. The germline gives CDR1 GTSNPN, CDR2 SVGIG (reference sequence). The V gene end was trimmed by 5 bases and the J gene end by 6 bases; junction bases not matched to a gene: 12. The CDR3 runs 14 residues. CDR3 residues: CAWGSVRAGVEQYF. The CDR3, as DNA: TGTGCCTGGGGGTCTGTTAGAGCGGGAGTCGAGCAGTACTTC.

The chain uses TRBV5-1 and TRBJ2-7, with TRBD2 identical over 13 bases. Per germline, CDR1 SGHRS and CDR2 YFSETQ. V shed 1 base, J shed 0 bases, and the junction held 4 bases outside the gene matches. This CDR3 is built from 17 residues. Here the CDR3 DNA reads TGCGCCAGCAGCTTGACTAGCGGGAGGGCTATCTCCTACGAGCAGTACTTC. Translated: CASSLTSGRAISYEQYF.

The chain has TRBV19 and TRBJ2-7; D is undetermined. Germline CDR1 is LNHDA and CDR2 is SQIVND (reference sequence). The length of the CDR3 is 15 residues. Trimming removed 0 bases at V and 1 base at J, with 10 bases between. CDR3: CASSIEGRPSYEQYF. The CDR3 DNA sequence: TGTGCCAGTAGTATAGAGGGCAGGCCGTCCTACGAGCAGTACTTC.

The chain employs TRBV7-6 and TRBJ1-5, with 7 bases fitting TRBD1. The trim removed 1 base at V and 6 bases at J, leaving 6 bases unmatched. Germline CDR1 is SGHVS and CDR2 is FNYEAQ. This CDR3 comprises 15 residues. CDR3 sequence reads: CASSLEGGAGQPQHF. The CDR3 DNA reads as TGTGCCAGCAGCTTAGAAGGGGGCGCAGGTCAGCCCCAGCATTTT.

This chain connects TRBV4-1 to TRBJ2-3; 8 nucleotides agree with TRBD2. V was clipped by 4 bases and J by 0 bases; unmatched bases: 12. CDR1 is MGHRA and CDR2 is YSYEKL in the germline V gene. The CDR3 runs 18 residues. The CDR3 DNA reads as TGCGCCAGCAGCCTCATCCCTGGGCGGGGGGCCAGCACAGATACGCAGTATTTT. As protein: CASSLIPGRGASTDTQYF.

The rearrangement joins TRBV30 to TRBJ1-1, with 11 positions matching TRBD1. With V trimmed by 2 bases and J by 7 bases, 9 bases remained unmatched. CDR3 length: 15 amino acids. CDR1 GTSNPN and CDR2 SVGIG come from the germline V gene (reference sequence). The CDR3 spells CAWSLRTGGRVEAFF. Here the CDR3 DNA reads TGTGCCTGGAGTCTTCGGACAGGGGGCCGTGTTGAAGCTTTCTTT. The variable domain in full, completed from reference TRBV30 and TRBJ1-1, reads SQTIHQWPATLVQPVGSPLSLECTVEGTSNPNLYWYRQAAGRGLQLLFYSVGIGQISSEVPQNLSASRPQDRQFILSSKKLLLSDSGFYLCAWSLRTGGRVEAFFGQGTRLTVV.

This chain links TRBV28 with TRBJ2-3; maybe TRBD2 (6 bases). V was clipped by 4 bases and J by 2 bases, with 16 bases between them. Germline CDR1 is MDHEN and CDR2 is SYDVKM. The CDR3 sequence is 16 residues long. This CDR3 reads CASSSRLRDPTDTQYF. In nucleotides, the CDR3 is TGTGCCAGCAGTTCGCGTCTGCGGGACCCCACAGATACGCAGTATTTT.